Below, 17 T cell receptor beta chains from the same sample are listed, as sequenced in a study of blood T cell repertoires in COVID-19. Method: immunoSEQ multiplex PCR; TCRdb's copy keeps in-frame clones and lacks some. The repertoire holds roughly 95,000 clones, with around 80% as singletons. The sequenced sample was peripheral blood. Source of these receptors: a man aged 55 to 69 with acute or convalescent COVID-19.

In this sample, this clone turned up once. V and J are TRBV11-2 and TRBJ2-2, with a possible D match to TRBD2 (6 bases). V lost 5 bases, J lost 2 bases, and 18 bases lay in between. This CDR3 has 17 residues. Germline CDR1 SGHAT, CDR2 FQNNGV. CDR3 loop: CASSRRGSSGNTGELFF. The CDR3, as DNA: TGTGCCAGCAGCCGCCGAGGGAGTAGCGGTAACACCGGGGAGCTGTTTTTT.

The chain joins TRBV6-5 to TRBJ1-1; 7 bases align to TRBD1. The junction had 4 bases not matched to a gene; V was cut back by 6 bases and J by 0 bases. The CDR3 consists of 14 residues. Germline V lookup: CDR1 MNHEY, CDR2 SVGAGI. CDR3 protein: CASRAGTVNTEAFF. In DNA, the CDR3 is TGTGCCAGCAGAGCCGGGACAGTGAACACTGAAGCTTTCTTT.

V and J are TRBV19 and TRBJ1-6; tentative D call: TRBD1 (6 bases). The V and J ends lost 6 bases and 3 bases respectively, with 12 bases between them. This CDR3 comprises 15 residues. Germline loops: CDR1 LNHDA, CDR2 SQIVND (reference sequence). For the CDR3, the DNA is TGTGCCAGTAGGGGGGGGCGGCTCTATAATTCACCCCTCCACTTT. This sequence encodes CASRGGRLYNSPLHF.

This clone showed up just a few times. The chain is built from TRBV19 and TRBJ1-5; D is unresolved. CDR3 length: 15 amino acids. The germline V gene encodes CDR1 LNHDA and CDR2 SQIVND (reference sequence). With 0 bases removed from V and 0 bases from J, the gap between germline ends came to 6 bases. The CDR3 loop is CASSIDLRSNQPQHF. CDR3 bases: TGTGCCAGTAGTATAGATCTTCGTAGCAATCAGCCCCAGCATTTT. Supplemented by reference TRBV19 and TRBJ1-5, the full variable domain reads DGGITQSPKYLFRKEGQNVTLSCEQNLNHDAMYWYRQDPGQGLRLIYYSQIVNDFQKGDIAEGYSVSREKKESFPLTVTSAQKNPTAFYLCASSIDLRSNQPQHFGDGTRLSIL.

With respect to this clone: Germline is not matched at one junction end, which may reflect a read error. The DNA of the CDR3 is TGTGCTAGCAGCCCCTCCGACAACTCTGGAAACACCATATATTTT. This gives the protein CASSPSDNSGNTIYF. This chain links TRBV7-7 with TRBJ1-3; D remains unclear. CDR3 length equals 15 residues. Germline V gives CDR1 SSHAT, CDR2 FNYEAQ (reference sequence).

The V call is TRBV12-5, the J call TRBJ2-7; D possibly corresponds to TRBD2 (6 bases). V was cut by 2 bases and J by 2 bases, with 7 bases left in between. The germline gives CDR1 LGHNT, CDR2 FRNRAP. CDR3 length equals 13 residues. CDR3 amino acids: CASGLSGAYEQYV. Here the CDR3 DNA reads TGTGCTAGTGGTTTGTCGGGGGCCTACGAGCAGTACGTC.

J is TRBJ1-1 and V is TRBV20-1; D not certain. V lost 3 bases to trimming and J lost 0 bases, with 11 bases between them. The CDR3 sequence is 14 residues long. CDR1 and CDR2 from the germline V gene are DFQATT and SNEGSKA (reference sequence). The CDR3: CSASLNRLNTEAFF. The CDR3 DNA reads TGCAGTGCTAGTTTAAACAGACTGAACACTGAAGCTTTCTTT.

This clone was seen just once. The genes are TRBV4-3 and TRBJ2-1; TRBD2 aligns across 7 bases. Germline V CDR1 and CDR2: LGHNA, YSLEER. The CDR3 runs 17 residues. The trim removed 0 bases at V and 4 bases at J, leaving 9 bases unmatched. The CDR3 spells CASSQEAGLAVYNEQFF. Written as DNA, the CDR3 is TGCGCCAGCAGCCAAGAAGCGGGGCTAGCGGTTTACAATGAGCAGTTCTTC.

V gene TRBV12-3 or TRBV12-4 combines with J gene TRBJ1-2; 8 positions agree with TRBD1. V gave up 5 bases and J gave up 7 bases; unmatched junction bases: 6. The CDR3 contains 13 residues. Here the CDR3 DNA reads TGTGCCAGCAGTCCCGGGACAGGCTCTGGCTACACCTTC. The encoded protein is CASSPGTGSGYTF.

The chain recombines TRBV7-9 with TRBJ1-6; TRBD1 aligns across 8 bases. The germline gives CDR1 SEHNR, CDR2 FQNEAQ (reference sequence). The V and J ends lost 5 bases and 10 bases, in that order; junction bases with no gene match: 13. The CDR3 is made up of 16 amino acids. CDR3 DNA sequence: TGTGCCAGCAGCCCAGACAGGGGAGGAGTTGGCTCACCCCTCCACTTT. As protein: CASSPDRGGVGSPLHF.

V gene TRBV30 combines with J gene TRBJ1-4; weak D call: TRBD1 (6 bases). Germline values: CDR1 GTSNPN, CDR2 SVGIG (reference sequence). V was trimmed by 6 bases and J by 8 bases, leaving 16 bases between them. The CDR3 is 13 amino acids. CDR3 in DNA: TGTGCCTGCTTGACAGGAACGAAAGAAAAACTGTTTTTT. Translation: CACLTGTKEKLFF.

CDR3 residues: CASSVDGSGTEAFF. Written as DNA, the CDR3 is TGTGCCAGCAGCGTAGACGGGTCGGGGACTGAAGCTTTCTTT. V is TRBV9 and J is TRBJ1-1; unclear D gene. The germline V gene encodes CDR1 SGDLS and CDR2 YYNGEE. V lost 0 bases and J 5 bases, leaving 11 bases between the germline ends. CDR3 length: 14 amino acids.

The chain has TRBV3-1 (or the pseudogene TRBV3-2) and TRBJ1-1, with 7 bases matching TRBD1. The CDR3 spans 15 residues. From germline, CDR1 is LGHDT and CDR2 YNNKEL (reference sequence). J lost 3 bases, V lost 1 base, and 5 bases had no gene match. The CDR3 is CASSQGQGWDTEAFF. The CDR3 region has the DNA TGTGCCAGCAGCCAAGGACAGGGCTGGGACACTGAAGCTTTCTTT.

This clone was recorded a few times. CDR3 sequence (DNA): TGTGCCAGCAGTGAAGGGTTCCCAACGGACACTGAAGCTTTCTTT. Translating it yields CASSEGFPTDTEAFF. The chain recombines TRBV6-1 with TRBJ1-1; D remains unclear. Trimming left V 1 base short and J 3 bases short, with 12 bases between. The CDR3 contains 15 residues. Germline V gene data show CDR1 as MNHNS and CDR2 as SASEGT.

The V and J genes are TRBV2 and TRBJ1-5; D not resolved. V was shortened by 5 bases and J by 5 bases, with 10 bases between the two germline ends. Germline V gene sequence: CDR1 SNHLY, CDR2 FYNNEI. This CDR3 comprises 13 residues. The CDR3 loop is CASSSPGDQPQHF. DNA of the CDR3: TGTGCCAGCAGTAGCCCCGGGGATCAGCCCCAGCATTTT.

The chain has TRBV28 and TRBJ1-2; no clear D gene. Trimming stripped 7 bases from V and 5 bases from J, with 14 bases between. The CDR3 is 13 amino acids. Germline CDR1 and CDR2: MDHEN and SYDVKM. For the CDR3, the DNA is TGTGCCAGCACTAGAACGATGAGTTATGGCTACACCTTC. Translation gives CASTRTMSYGYTF.

V gene TRBV4-3 combines with J gene TRBJ1-2; D not resolved. The CDR3 is 14 residues long. Trimming left V 1 base short and J 4 bases short, with 10 bases between. Germline V gives CDR1 LGHNA, CDR2 YSLEER. As DNA, the CDR3 is TGCGCCAGCAGCCAAGGACGGGTGGTCTATGGCTACACCTTC. This sequence encodes CASSQGRVVYGYTF.